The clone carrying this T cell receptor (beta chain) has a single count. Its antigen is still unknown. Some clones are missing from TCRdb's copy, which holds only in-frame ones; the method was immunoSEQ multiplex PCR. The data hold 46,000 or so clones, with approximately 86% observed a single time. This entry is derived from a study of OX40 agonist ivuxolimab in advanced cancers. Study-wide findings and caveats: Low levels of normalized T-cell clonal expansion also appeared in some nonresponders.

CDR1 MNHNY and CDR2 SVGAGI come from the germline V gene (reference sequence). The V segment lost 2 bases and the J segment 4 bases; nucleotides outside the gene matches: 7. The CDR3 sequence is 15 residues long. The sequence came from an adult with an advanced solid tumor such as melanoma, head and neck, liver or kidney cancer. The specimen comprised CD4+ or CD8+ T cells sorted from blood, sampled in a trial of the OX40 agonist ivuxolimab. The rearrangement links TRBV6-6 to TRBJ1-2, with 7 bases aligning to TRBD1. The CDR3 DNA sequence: TGTGCCAGCAGTTACCCCTCGGACAGGAGCTATGGCTACACCTTC. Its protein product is CASSYPSDRSYGYTF.